Listed below are T cell receptor beta chains from one sample, sequenced in a study of T cell responses to AZD1222 COVID-19 vaccine. The repertoire was sequenced with immunoSEQ multiplex PCR; TCRdb's copy has only in-frame clones and lacks some. The repertoire includes roughly 98,000 clones, about nine tenths of them detected once, and approximately 15% sits in the top ten. Sequencing used peripheral blood, obtained 28 days after the second AZD1222 dose. The receptors were sampled from an adult who received the AZD1222 COVID-19 vaccine. Each CDR3 is given with its conserved first and last residue. The D gene is left open where the match is weak. Part of the rows lack a size; the others show once, few, many or a class for expanded clones.

j_call clone_size d_call v_call cdr3_nt cdr3_aa
TRBJ1-5 . . TRBV27 TGTGCCAGCTCAACTGTCAAGGGGAAACGGCAGCCCCAGCATTTT CASSTVKGKRQPQHF
TRBJ2-1 . TRBD1 TRBV6-5 TGTGCCAGCAATCTAGACAGGGGTAACAATGAGCAGTTCTTC CASNLDRGNNEQFF
TRBJ1-3 . . TRBV30 TGTGCCTGGAGTGTTGGGGGGACACGCTCTGGAAACACCATATATTTT CAWSVGGTRSGNTIYF
TRBJ2-4 . . TRBV6-1 TGTGCCAGCAGTGAATTATGGTCGACAGTTGGCGTTCAGTACTTC CASSELWSTVGVQYF
TRBJ2-1 . TRBD2 TRBV11-2 TGTGCCAGCAGCTTAGGCGGGAGTTCCTACAATGAGCAGTTCTTC CASSLGGSSYNEQFF
TRBJ2-3 . TRBD2 TRBV9 TGTGCCAGCAGCGCTACCGGGACTAGGGGAGATACGCAGTATTTT CASSATGTRGDTQYF
TRBJ2-3 large . TRBV3-1/TRBV3-2 TGTGCCAGCAGCCAAGCGGCCTCAGGCACAGATACGCAGTATTTT CASSQAASGTDTQYF
TRBJ1-5 . TRBD1 TRBV10-3 TGTGCCATCAGTGAGGGACAGGACCCCAATCAGCCCCAGCATTTT CAISEGQDPNQPQHF
TRBJ1-6 . . TRBV5-3 TGTGCCAGAAGCACCCGACGTAGCTCCTATAATTCACCCCTCCACTTT CARSTRRSSYNSPLHF
TRBJ2-6 . . TRBV6-5 TGTGCCAGCAGCAGGGATGAGTCTGGGGCCAACGTCCTGACTTTC CASSRDESGANVLTF
TRBJ1-6 . TRBD1 TRBV29-1 TGCAGCGTTGAAGACAACCCCTGGACAGGGAACGGGGACAATTCACCCCTCCACTTT CSVEDNPWTGNGDNSPLHF
TRBJ2-7 . TRBD2 TRBV6-1 TGTGCCAGCAGTGAAGCGGGGACTAGCCGTTACGAGCAGTACTTC CASSEAGTSRYEQYF
TRBJ2-3 . . TRBV3-1/TRBV3-2 TGTGCCAGCAGCCACTACTCGGGCACAGATACGCAGTATTTT CASSHYSGTDTQYF
TRBJ2-5 . TRBD2 TRBV10-3 TGTGCCACCAGCGGGAGAGGCGGAGAGACCCAGTACTTC CATSGRGGETQYF
TRBJ1-2 . . TRBV18 TGTGCCAGCTCGCAGACAGACATTAACTATGGCTACACCTTC CASSQTDINYGYTF
TRBJ2-3 once . TRBV4-1 TGCGCCAGCAGAACCCCAGGGAAATTCCCAGATACGCAGTATTTT CASRTPGKFPDTQYF
TRBJ1-2 . . TRBV7-8 TGTGCCAGCAGCTTAGAAAACAGATATGGCTACACCTTC CASSLENRYGYTF
TRBJ1-5 few TRBD1 TRBV7-8 TGTGCCACCAACGAGATAAACAGGGGTCAGCCCCAGCATTTT CATNEINRGQPQHF
TRBJ2-7 once TRBD1 TRBV6-5 TGTGCCAGTCTCCGGGACAGTTACGAGCAGTACTTC CASLRDSYEQYF
TRBJ1-1 . . TRBV30 TGTGCCTGGAGGGGGTCTGGGGGCGCCTACACTGAAGCTTTCTTT CAWRGSGGAYTEAFF
TRBJ2-7 . . TRBV6-2/TRBV6-3 TGTGCCAGCAGTTACGGCGAAACCTACGAGCAGTACTTC CASSYGETYEQYF
TRBJ2-2 . . TRBV5-1 TGCGCCAGCACCCAATCCGGGACGCCTAACACCGGGGAGCTGTTTTTT CASTQSGTPNTGELFF
TRBJ1-5 . TRBD1 TRBV30 TGTGCCTGGACGCGGGGACAGGGGAATCAGCCCCAGCATTTT CAWTRGQGNQPQHF
TRBJ2-6 . TRBD1 TRBV9 TGTGCCAGCAGCATCACAGGGGGAACTGGTGGGGCCAACGTCCTGACTTTC CASSITGGTGGANVLTF
TRBJ2-2 . TRBD2 TRBV18 TGTGCCAGCTCACCGGGACTAGCGGGTACCACCGGGGAGCTGTTTTTT CASSPGLAGTTGELFF
TRBJ1-2 . . TRBV28 TGTGCCAGCAGCCGTGGGGGAGTTTATGGCTACACCTTC CASSRGGVYGYTF
TRBJ1-5 . . TRBV6-5 TGTGCCAGCAGTTTGTCGAGGGGAATTGATAATCAGCCCCAGCATTTT CASSLSRGIDNQPQHF
TRBJ1-5 . . TRBV5-5 TGTGCCAGCAGCTCCTCTGTTACAGGGATCAGCAATCAGCCCCAGCATTTT CASSSSVTGISNQPQHF
TRBJ2-2 . . TRBV29-1 TGCAGCGTTGGGTCCGTTTTAACCGGGGAGCTGTTTTTT CSVGSVLTGELFF
TRBJ1-1 . . TRBV7-9 TGTGCCAGCAGCTTACTTTTGGCAGGCCAGAACACTGAAGCTTTCTTT CASSLLLAGQNTEAFF
TRBJ2-3 . TRBD2 TRBV3-1/TRBV3-2 TGTGCCAGCAGCCAAGCCGGGAGGCCCACAGATACGCAGTATTTT CASSQAGRPTDTQYF
TRBJ1-2 . TRBD1 TRBV18 TGTGCCAGCTCACCCTCAAACAGGGGTGCCTATGGCTACACCTTC CASSPSNRGAYGYTF
TRBJ2-1 . TRBD2 TRBV7-9 TGTGCCAGCAGCCCGCCTAGCGGGGGGTACAATGAGCAGTTCTTC CASSPPSGGYNEQFF
TRBJ2-1 . . TRBV6-5 TGTGCCAGCAGTTACTCTAGCAGGACAAGAGAAAGTGAGCAGTTCTTC CASSYSSRTRESEQFF
TRBJ1-1 . . TRBV3-1/TRBV3-2 TGTGCCAGCAGCCAAGATCCAGGACCTGAAGCTTTCTTT CASSQDPGPEAFF
TRBJ1-1 . . TRBV7-9 TGTGCCGGCCTTGTCAGGGCTGGGGGTGAAGCTTTCTTT CAGLVRAGGEAFF
TRBJ1-5 . . TRBV6-5 TGTGCCAGCAAAAGGGGCAATCAGCCCCAGCATTTT CASKRGNQPQHF
TRBJ2-7 . . TRBV20-1 TGCAGTGCTAGTCTACCCGGGTCCTACGAGCAGTACTTC CSASLPGSYEQYF
TRBJ2-1 . . TRBV7-9 TGTGCCAGCAGCACAAGAAATGAGCAGTTCTTC CASSTRNEQFF
TRBJ1-2 . . TRBV28 TGTGCCACGGCGGTGGAGGGCCGCGGTGGCTACACCTTC CATAVEGRGGYTF
TRBJ2-7 . . TRBV19 TGTGCCAGTAGTATATCCCTCTCCTACGAGCAGTACTTC CASSISLSYEQYF
TRBJ2-7 . . TRBV7-6 TGTGCCAGCAGCTTAGGACCGAAAGGCGAGCAGTACTTC CASSLGPKGEQYF